This T cell receptor (beta chain) was captured in a study of shared clonotypes between healthy human individuals (dated by TCRdb to 2018 to 2021). About the study as a whole: A couple of women and a few men aged 18 to 49 years were included in the cohort. Per donor, three plates each were used for CD4 naive and CD4 memory, two for CD8 naive, and one for CD8 memory. The study deeply sequenced blood TCR repertoires of five healthy adults to estimate repertoire size and the extent of clonotype sharing between individuals. Libraries were prepared and TCR repertoires were sequenced by different laboratories using diverse techniques, in order to increase sequencing depth and limit assay-specific biases. Each donor's leukapheresis produced roughly between roughly 0.85 and 10 billion PBMCs. General conclusions and limits of the study: Pairwise subsampling indicated that sequencing depth was expected to affect the degree of clonotype sharing among donors. Higher generation probabilities were observed for clonotypes shared by all four sorted-subset donors than for non-shared clonotypes. Rarefaction of sorted-subset datasets indicated incomplete sequencing despite the large sequencing depth. Naive subsets generally had larger estimated clonotype richness than memory subsets. Sampling was limited to blood, and TCR repertoires in tissue likely differ from TCR repertoires in blood. Because the study included a small number of donors, the genetic and exposure-history diversity represented was limited. When a handful of donors were compared, the shared fraction of clonotypes was around 5% for naive CD4, over 3% for naive CD8, roughly 2.5% for memory CD4, and approximately 0.4% for memory CD8.

CD8 naive samples were obtained by positive selection for CCR7 among CD45RO-negative cells, yielding a CD45RA+CCR7+ population from which TemRA cells were excluded. The donors were healthy, HIV-negative adults who had no recently reported acute infections or vaccinations. Every donor was a Caucasian adult residing in Nashville, Tennessee, USA. After blood collection by leukapheresis, PBMCs were isolated using Ficoll-Histopaque density gradient centrifugation and then cryopreserved in the vapor phase of liquid nitrogen. Analytical flow cytometry was used to check the purity and quantity of each magnetically sorted T cell population. Each sorted fraction had its genomic DNA isolated and then quantified by UV absorbance on a Nanodrop 2000c. TCR CDR3 regions were amplified from genomic DNA by multiplex PCR using the deep immunoSEQ assay. Genomic DNA extracted from each cell subset was distributed evenly over all wells of several immunoSEQ 96-well plates, and each plate served as one replicate. For sorted subsets, each replicate PCR was loaded with approximately 190 ng genomic DNA, equivalent to some 27,000 T cell genomes. Purified libraries were quantified with a Qubit 3.0 fluorometer, sized on a Bioanalyzer 2100, and re-quantified with the KAPA Library Quantification kit. Each immunoSEQ 96-well plate was sequenced on its own single-read 150-cycle Illumina NextSeq 550 flow cell. Concerning the study's data processing: Because the immunoSEQ output included only junctional sequences and no quality scores, the filtering could not be the same as the filtering used for full-length reads. To assign V/J genes and CDR3, sequences were annotated against IMGT germline references using PyIR, a Python wrapper for IgBLAST v1.9. Reads with weak V/J assignments (E-value above 1e-6), missing CDR3, stop codons, out-of-frame junctions, or ambiguous translated residues were removed. A V3J clonotype was defined by an identical inferred V gene, J gene, and CDR3 amino acid sequence. Percentage overlap between repertoires was calculated by dividing the number of shared unique clonotypes by the size of the smaller repertoire. RTK rarefaction, the Chao1 estimator, and Recon v2.1 estimates of unobserved clonotypes were used to assess repertoire richness. Generation probabilities for all TCRbeta clonotypes obtained by the gDNA method from a handful of donors were computed using OLGA. TCRdb stores this immuneACCESS table with in-frame sequences only. Part of the clones is absent; in the studies checked, under half of the shortfall reflects unresolved V genes, and no reason is known for the rest. D and trimming come from the DNA, and the V and J calls and clone size come from that table. In all, the sample holds more than 550,000 clones, and around 92% of those were seen once. The ten largest make up more than 20% of the sample.

This clone appeared many times. Its antigen specificity is not known. No much larger clone exists at a distance of one base, and base qualities are not known. From cysteine to phenylalanine, the CDR3 is 14 amino acids long. Left in the record is the CDR3 DNA by itself, 42 bases read in frame from the first base. V and J lose 2 bases and 8 bases, and a span of 13 bases separates them. CDR1 and CDR2 (MNHEY, SMNVEV) derive from the germline V gene (reference sequence). This receptor was taken from a man between 25 and 39 years old in good health. The sequence links TRBV27 to TRBJ1-3; the D gene assignment is ambiguous. Sequencing was done on a sample of naive CD8+ T cells sorted from blood. This specimen's cell subset or site label, per the study, means: CD45RA+CCR7+. The nucleotide sequence reads TGTGCCAGCAGTTTAGGAGGGAATCTGGACACCATATATTTT. Translated, this gives CASSLGGNLDTIYF.